Listed below are T cell receptor beta chains from one sample, sequenced in a study of cytomegalovirus exposure and HLA in healthy donors. Sequencing used immunoSEQ multiplex PCR; TCRdb keeps in-frame clones, though not all of them. The sample includes some 110,000 clones, about 85% of them seen just once. Sequencing used PBMCs. The source of these receptors is a man aged 18-30 years in good health and CMV-seropositive. CDR3s include the opening cysteine and the closing phenylalanine or tryptophan. A D gene is named only where the DNA matches it firmly. Clone size is not always given. Where it is, it says once, few, many or a class for expanded clones.

v_call: TRBV15
clone_size: few
d_call: -
cdr3_length: 15
j_call: TRBJ2-7
cdr3_nt: TGTGCCACCAGCAGAAGTCTGGAGGGATCCTACGAGCAGTACTTC
cdr3_aa: CATSRSLEGSYEQYF

v_call: TRBV7-2
clone_size: -
d_call: -
cdr3_length: 18
j_call: TRBJ2-1
cdr3_nt: TGTGCCAGCAGCTTAGTGTGGCAGGTCCTCGTCTCCTACAATGAGCAGTTCTTC
cdr3_aa: CASSLVWQVLVSYNEQFF

v_call: TRBV27
clone_size: -
d_call: TRBD1
cdr3_length: 13
j_call: TRBJ2-2
cdr3_nt: TGTGCCAGCAGTCTTCCCCGGACAGGGAGGTTGTTTTTT
cdr3_aa: CASSLPRTGRLFF

v_call: TRBV19
clone_size: -
d_call: -
cdr3_length: 17
j_call: TRBJ2-5
cdr3_nt: TGTGCCAGTAGCCCCACGTCAGGTCGTTGGGCCCAAGAGACCCAGTACTTC
cdr3_aa: CASSPTSGRWAQETQYF

v_call: TRBV11-2
clone_size: -
d_call: TRBD1
cdr3_length: 15
j_call: TRBJ1-2
cdr3_nt: TGTGCCAGCAGCGTAACAGGGGGCGAAAACGGTGGCTACACCTTC
cdr3_aa: CASSVTGGENGGYTF

v_call: TRBV25-1
clone_size: -
d_call: -
cdr3_length: 14
j_call: TRBJ2-1
cdr3_nt: TGTGCCAGCAGTGATCCACAGGGGAGGAATGAGCAGTTCTTC
cdr3_aa: CASSDPQGRNEQFF

v_call: TRBV28
clone_size: -
d_call: -
cdr3_length: 15
j_call: TRBJ2-1
cdr3_nt: TGTGCCAGCAGTTTGGCAGGGCACCAAAACAATGAGCAGTTCTTC
cdr3_aa: CASSLAGHQNNEQFF

v_call: TRBV7-2
clone_size: -
d_call: -
cdr3_length: 15
j_call: TRBJ2-5
cdr3_nt: TGTGCCAGCAGCCGGGGGACAGTAAGACTGGAGACCCAGTACTTC
cdr3_aa: CASSRGTVRLETQYF

v_call: TRBV6-1
clone_size: -
d_call: TRBD1
cdr3_length: 13
j_call: TRBJ1-2
cdr3_nt: TGTGCCACACGACAGGGTTCGAGCTATGGCTACACCTTC
cdr3_aa: CATRQGSSYGYTF

v_call: TRBV5-5
clone_size: -
d_call: -
cdr3_length: 15
j_call: TRBJ1-2
cdr3_nt: TGTGCCAGCACCCTCGGCGCCCCAGGGTTTTATGGCTACACCTTC
cdr3_aa: CASTLGAPGFYGYTF

v_call: TRBV6-5
clone_size: -
d_call: -
cdr3_length: 12
j_call: TRBJ2-3
cdr3_nt: TGTGCCAGCAGTTCAGGAGGAGATACGCAGTATTTT
cdr3_aa: CASSSGGDTQYF

v_call: TRBV7-9
clone_size: -
d_call: -
cdr3_length: 14
j_call: TRBJ2-5
cdr3_nt: TGTGCCAGCAGCTTAGTACAGGCTCGGGAGACCCAGTACTTC
cdr3_aa: CASSLVQARETQYF

v_call: TRBV2
clone_size: -
d_call: -
cdr3_length: 13
j_call: TRBJ2-1
cdr3_nt: TGTGCCAGCAGTACAGGGACCTACAATGAGCAGTTCTTC
cdr3_aa: CASSTGTYNEQFF

v_call: TRBV4-1
clone_size: -
d_call: TRBD2
cdr3_length: 15
j_call: TRBJ2-3
cdr3_nt: TGCGCCAGCAGACCACGAGCGGGGGAAGGAGATACGCAGTATTTT
cdr3_aa: CASRPRAGEGDTQYF

v_call: TRBV19
clone_size: -
d_call: TRBD2
cdr3_length: 16
j_call: TRBJ2-7
cdr3_nt: TGTGCCAGTAGTACCACTCCACTAGCGGGGGGCTACGAGCAGTACTTC
cdr3_aa: CASSTTPLAGGYEQYF

v_call: TRBV5-1
clone_size: -
d_call: -
cdr3_length: 14
j_call: TRBJ2-7
cdr3_nt: TGCGCCAGCAGTACTAAAGGGGCGTCCTACGAGCAGTACTTC
cdr3_aa: CASSTKGASYEQYF

v_call: TRBV5-1
clone_size: -
d_call: TRBD2
cdr3_length: 17
j_call: TRBJ2-2
cdr3_nt: TGCGCCAGCCGGACTAGCGGGGGGGCTGAAAACACCGGGGAGCTGTTTTTT
cdr3_aa: CASRTSGGAENTGELFF

v_call: TRBV6-1
clone_size: -
d_call: -
cdr3_length: 15
j_call: TRBJ1-1
cdr3_nt: TGTGCCAGCCCTAGGGGACACGAAAAGAACACTGAAGCTTTCTTT
cdr3_aa: CASPRGHEKNTEAFF

v_call: TRBV5-6
clone_size: -
d_call: -
cdr3_length: 14
j_call: TRBJ1-1
cdr3_nt: TGTGCCAGCAGCTTTCCCACAGGTGGGGTTGAAGCTTTCTTT
cdr3_aa: CASSFPTGGVEAFF

v_call: TRBV7-2
clone_size: -
d_call: TRBD2
cdr3_length: 17
j_call: TRBJ2-3
cdr3_nt: TGTGCCAGCAGCTTAGCCCTTGGTCTAGCGGCGGTAGATACGCAGTATTTT
cdr3_aa: CASSLALGLAAVDTQYF

v_call: TRBV7-2
clone_size: -
d_call: TRBD2
cdr3_length: 16
j_call: TRBJ2-2
cdr3_nt: TGTGCCAGCAGCTTAGTTAGCGGGGGAGGGACCGGGGAGCTGTTTTTT
cdr3_aa: CASSLVSGGGTGELFF

v_call: TRBV7-7
clone_size: -
d_call: -
cdr3_length: 15
j_call: TRBJ2-7
cdr3_nt: TGTGCCAGCAGTTATTCCCGGGACCCGGGAGACGAGCAGTACTTC
cdr3_aa: CASSYSRDPGDEQYF

v_call: TRBV7-8
clone_size: -
d_call: -
cdr3_length: 14
j_call: TRBJ2-7
cdr3_nt: TGTGCCAGCAGCTCCGACCGGAGCTTCTACGAGCAGTACTTC
cdr3_aa: CASSSDRSFYEQYF

v_call: TRBV6-5
clone_size: -
d_call: -
cdr3_length: 14
j_call: TRBJ1-4
cdr3_nt: TGTGCCAGCAGAGCACAGGGAACTAATGAAAAACTGTTTTTT
cdr3_aa: CASRAQGTNEKLFF

v_call: TRBV9
clone_size: -
d_call: -
cdr3_length: 17
j_call: TRBJ2-7
cdr3_nt: TGTGCCAGCAGCCCAACGGGCACCGGGACTTCCAGCTACGAGCAGTACTTC
cdr3_aa: CASSPTGTGTSSYEQYF

v_call: TRBV7-2
clone_size: -
d_call: -
cdr3_length: 13
j_call: TRBJ2-1
cdr3_nt: TGTGCCAGCAGGGACAGCTCCTACAATGAGCAGTTCTTC
cdr3_aa: CASRDSSYNEQFF

v_call: TRBV4-2
clone_size: few
d_call: -
cdr3_length: 13
j_call: TRBJ2-2
cdr3_nt: TGTGCCAGCAGCGCGACACGATCCGGGGAGCTGTTTTTT
cdr3_aa: CASSATRSGELFF

v_call: TRBV7-9
clone_size: -
d_call: -
cdr3_length: 13
j_call: TRBJ1-2
cdr3_nt: TGTGCCAGCAGCTCAGCACAGGGTTCTGGCTACACCTTC
cdr3_aa: CASSSAQGSGYTF

v_call: TRBV27
clone_size: once
d_call: TRBD2
cdr3_length: 15
j_call: TRBJ2-3
cdr3_nt: TGTGCCAGCAGAGAGCGGGGGGCCAGCACAGATACGCAGTATTTT
cdr3_aa: CASRERGASTDTQYF

v_call: TRBV6-4
clone_size: -
d_call: -
cdr3_length: 14
j_call: TRBJ2-2
cdr3_nt: TGTGCCAGCAGTGACTCCCTGGAGACCGGGGAGCTGTTTTTT
cdr3_aa: CASSDSLETGELFF

v_call: TRBV28
clone_size: -
d_call: TRBD2
cdr3_length: 17
j_call: TRBJ2-3
cdr3_nt: TGTGCCAGCAGTTTTTTCCCAAGGCGGGGGGGCACAGATACGCAGTATTTT
cdr3_aa: CASSFFPRRGGTDTQYF

v_call: TRBV2
clone_size: -
d_call: TRBD2
cdr3_length: 21
j_call: TRBJ2-7
cdr3_nt: TGTGCCAGCAGTGTAGAAGGGAGTTGGGGACTAGCGGGGGGACTTACCTACGAGCAGTACTTC
cdr3_aa: CASSVEGSWGLAGGLTYEQYF

v_call: TRBV6-1
clone_size: -
d_call: TRBD1
cdr3_length: 14
j_call: TRBJ1-5
cdr3_nt: TGTGCCAGCAGTTTACTCAGGGGGAATCAGCCCCAGCATTTT
cdr3_aa: CASSLLRGNQPQHF

v_call: TRBV28
clone_size: -
d_call: -
cdr3_length: 13
j_call: TRBJ1-1
cdr3_nt: TGTGCCAGCAGTTTAGCTACCAACACTGAAGCTTTCTTT
cdr3_aa: CASSLATNTEAFF

v_call: TRBV5-1
clone_size: -
d_call: TRBD1
cdr3_length: 14
j_call: TRBJ1-1
cdr3_nt: TGCGCCAGCAGCCCCGGACAGGTGGACACTGAAGCTTTCTTT
cdr3_aa: CASSPGQVDTEAFF

v_call: TRBV7-9
clone_size: -
d_call: -
cdr3_length: 13
j_call: TRBJ1-5
cdr3_nt: TGTGCCAGCAGCTTAGATGTGGAGCAGCCCCAGCATTTT
cdr3_aa: CASSLDVEQPQHF

v_call: TRBV7-9
clone_size: -
d_call: TRBD1
cdr3_length: 16
j_call: TRBJ1-2
cdr3_nt: TGTGCCAGCAGCTTGGTGGAGACAGGGGGGAACTATGGCTACACCTTC
cdr3_aa: CASSLVETGGNYGYTF

v_call: TRBV5-6
clone_size: -
d_call: -
cdr3_length: 11
j_call: TRBJ2-5
cdr3_nt: TGTGCCAGCAGCTTTACTAAGACCCAGTACTTC
cdr3_aa: CASSFTKTQYF

v_call: TRBV5-1
clone_size: -
d_call: -
cdr3_length: 15
j_call: TRBJ2-3
cdr3_nt: TGCGCCAGCAGCCTCTCCGGGACTGTCACAGATACGCAGTATTTT
cdr3_aa: CASSLSGTVTDTQYF

v_call: TRBV28
clone_size: -
d_call: -
cdr3_length: 15
j_call: TRBJ1-5
cdr3_nt: TGTGCCAGCAGTTTGGGGCAGGGGAGCAATCAGCCCCAGCATTTT
cdr3_aa: CASSLGQGSNQPQHF

v_call: TRBV27
clone_size: once
d_call: TRBD1
cdr3_length: 14
j_call: TRBJ2-7
cdr3_nt: TGTGCCAGCAGTATGGGACAGGGTTTCTACGAGCAGTACTTC
cdr3_aa: CASSMGQGFYEQYF

v_call: TRBV10-1
clone_size: -
d_call: -
cdr3_length: 17
j_call: TRBJ1-4
cdr3_nt: TGCGCCAGCAGTGATACGGCAACAGGGCTTCAAGGCGGAAAACTGTTTTTT
cdr3_aa: CASSDTATGLQGGKLFF

v_call: TRBV29-1
clone_size: once
d_call: -
cdr3_length: 16
j_call: TRBJ1-3
cdr3_nt: TGCAGCGCGATAGACGGACTAAGTAGCTCTGGAAACACCATATATTTT
cdr3_aa: CSAIDGLSSSGNTIYF

v_call: TRBV27
clone_size: -
d_call: -
cdr3_length: 13
j_call: TRBJ1-1
cdr3_nt: TGTGCCAGCAGTTTTACAGGGAATTCACGAGCTTTCTTT
cdr3_aa: CASSFTGNSRAFF

v_call: TRBV5-5
clone_size: -
d_call: -
cdr3_length: 15
j_call: TRBJ2-2
cdr3_nt: TGTGCCAGCAGCTGGGACTCCTGGGGGTCCGGGGAGCTGTTTTTT
cdr3_aa: CASSWDSWGSGELFF

v_call: TRBV25-1
clone_size: -
d_call: TRBD1
cdr3_length: 17
j_call: TRBJ2-2
cdr3_nt: TGTGCCAGCAGTGATTATAACAGGGGACCGAACACCGGGGAGCTGTTTTTT
cdr3_aa: CASSDYNRGPNTGELFF

v_call: TRBV19
clone_size: -
d_call: -
cdr3_length: 16
j_call: TRBJ2-4
cdr3_nt: TGTGCCAGTAGTATAGCGACCAGGGGTGCCAAAAACATTCAGTACTTC
cdr3_aa: CASSIATRGAKNIQYF

v_call: TRBV28
clone_size: -
d_call: TRBD1
cdr3_length: 15
j_call: TRBJ1-1
cdr3_nt: TGTGCCAGCAGTATGCCGGGACAGGGGGCCGAAGAAGCTTTCTTT
cdr3_aa: CASSMPGQGAEEAFF